What follows is one T cell receptor beta chain and its context. Repertoires were generated with immunoSEQ multiplex PCR, while TCRdb's copy carries only in-frame clones and drops some. The sample contains 23,000 or so clones, 80% to 95% of which appear only once. The sample is drawn from a study of blood T cell repertoires in COVID-19. Whole-study context: PBMCs, B-cell-depleted T cells, or T cells were the source of the cDNA or gDNA that made up the material.

CDR3 length equals 15 residues. The trim removed 4 bases at V and 8 bases at J, leaving 5 bases unmatched. Germline V CDR1 and CDR2: SEHNR, FQNEAQ (reference sequence). The sequence came from a woman in her 70s with active COVID-19. The chain joins TRBV7-9 to TRBJ2-2; 12 nucleotides agree with TRBD1. Sequenced input: peripheral blood. The CDR3 reads CASSWGTGGRGELFF. DNA for the CDR3: TGTGCCAGCAGCTGGGGGACAGGGGGCCGTGGGGAGCTGTTTTTT. The full variable domain, its missing parts supplied by reference TRBV7-9 and TRBJ2-2, is DTGVSQNPRHKITKRGQNVTFRCDPISEHNRLYWYRQTLGQGPEFLTYFQNEAQLEKSRLLSDRFSAERPKGSFSTLEIQRTEQGDSAMYLCASSWGTGGRGELFFGEGSRLTVL.